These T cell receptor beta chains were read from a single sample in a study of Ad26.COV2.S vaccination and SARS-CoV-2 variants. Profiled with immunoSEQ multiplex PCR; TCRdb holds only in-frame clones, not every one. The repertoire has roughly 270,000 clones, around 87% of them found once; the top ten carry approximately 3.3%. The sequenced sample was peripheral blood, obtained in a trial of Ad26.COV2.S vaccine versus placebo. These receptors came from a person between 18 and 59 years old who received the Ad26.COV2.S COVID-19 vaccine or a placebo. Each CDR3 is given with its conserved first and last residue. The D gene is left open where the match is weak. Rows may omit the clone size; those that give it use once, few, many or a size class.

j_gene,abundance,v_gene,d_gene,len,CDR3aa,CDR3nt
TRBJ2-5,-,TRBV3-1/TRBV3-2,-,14,CASSQGGLGETQYF,TGTGCCAGCAGCCAGGGGGGCCTGGGGGAGACCCAGTACTTC
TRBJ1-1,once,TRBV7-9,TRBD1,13,CASSPGQITEAFF,TGTGCCAGCAGCCCGGGACAGATCACTGAAGCTTTCTTT
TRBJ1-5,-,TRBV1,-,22,CTSSHYLLAGTGGEGGNQPQHF,TGCACCAGCAGCCACTATCTACTAGCCGGGACAGGGGGCGAGGGTGGCAATCAGCCCCAGCATTTT
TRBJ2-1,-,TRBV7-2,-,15,CASSLVGGSNNEQFF,TGTGCCAGCAGCTTAGTTGGCGGTTCCAACAATGAGCAGTTCTTC
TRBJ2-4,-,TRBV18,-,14,CASSGREAKNIQYF,TGTGCCAGCTCCGGAAGGGAGGCCAAAAACATTCAGTACTTC
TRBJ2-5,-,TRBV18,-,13,CASSPGEQETQYF,TGTGCCAGCTCACCAGGTGAACAAGAGACCCAGTACTTC
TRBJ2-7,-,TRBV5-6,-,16,CASSLNRADSSYEQYF,TGTGCCAGCAGCTTGAACCGGGCCGATAGCTCCTACGAGCAGTACTTC
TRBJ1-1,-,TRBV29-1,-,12,CSVGRGNTEAFF,TGCAGCGTGGGACGGGGAAACACTGAAGCTTTCTTT
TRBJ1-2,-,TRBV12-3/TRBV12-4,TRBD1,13,CASSRGQRYGYTF,TGTGCCAGCAGCCGGGGACAGAGATATGGCTACACCTTC
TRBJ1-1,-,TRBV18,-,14,CASSSRTPETEAFF,TGTGCCAGCTCATCAAGGACCCCGGAAACTGAAGCTTTCTTT
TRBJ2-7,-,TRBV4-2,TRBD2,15,CASSQDPSGVYEQYF,TGTGCCAGCAGCCAAGATCCTAGCGGGGTTTACGAGCAGTACTTC
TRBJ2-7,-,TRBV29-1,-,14,CSVRPQGSSYEQYF,TGCAGCGTCCGTCCCCAGGGGTCGAGCTACGAGCAGTACTTC
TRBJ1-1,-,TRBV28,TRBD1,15,CASAPGGNMNTEAFF,TGTGCCAGCGCCCCAGGGGGTAACATGAACACTGAAGCTTTCTTT
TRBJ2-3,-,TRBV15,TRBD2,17,CATSQLGLAGTTDTQYF,TGTGCCACCAGCCAACTGGGACTAGCGGGGACCACAGATACGCAGTATTTT
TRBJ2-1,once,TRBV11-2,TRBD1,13,CASSFGTGTEQFF,TGTGCCAGCAGCTTTGGGACAGGGACTGAGCAGTTCTTC
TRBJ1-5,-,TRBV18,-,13,CASSLGQGQPQHF,TGTGCCAGCTCACTCGGGCAGGGCCAGCCCCAGCATTTT
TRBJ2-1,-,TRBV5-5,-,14,CASSFWGRANEQFF,TGTGCCAGCAGCTTCTGGGGCAGGGCCAATGAGCAGTTCTTC
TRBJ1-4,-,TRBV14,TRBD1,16,CASSPSRDRSNEKLFF,TGTGCCAGCAGCCCGTCCCGGGACAGAAGTAATGAAAAACTGTTTTTT
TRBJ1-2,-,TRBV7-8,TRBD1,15,CASSLAGLTGSGYTF,TGTGCCAGCAGCTTAGCCGGGTTGACAGGGTCTGGCTACACCTTC
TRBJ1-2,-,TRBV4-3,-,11,CASSQERRYTF,TGCGCCAGCAGCCAAGAGCGGCGCTACACCTTC
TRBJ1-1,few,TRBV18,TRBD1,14,CASSPRQGSSEAFF,TGTGCCAGCTCACCAAGACAGGGGAGCTCTGAAGCTTTCTTT
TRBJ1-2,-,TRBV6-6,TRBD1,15,CASTSGTGSYYGYTF,TGTGCCAGCACCTCCGGGACAGGGTCTTACTATGGCTACACCTTC
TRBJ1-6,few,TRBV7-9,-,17,CASSLGTQNSYNSPLHF,TGTGCCAGCAGCTTAGGGACACAAAACTCCTATAATTCACCCCTCCACTTT
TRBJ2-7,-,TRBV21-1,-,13,CASSNGQGYEQYF,TGTGCCAGCAGCAACGGACAGGGATACGAGCAGTACTTC
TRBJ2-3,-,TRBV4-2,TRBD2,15,CASSQAAGGTDTQYF,TGTGCCAGCAGCCAAGCGGCGGGGGGCACAGATACGCAGTATTTT
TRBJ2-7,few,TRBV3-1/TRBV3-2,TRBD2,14,CASSQSTSGREQYF,TGTGCCAGCAGCCAAAGCACTAGCGGGAGAGAGCAGTACTTC